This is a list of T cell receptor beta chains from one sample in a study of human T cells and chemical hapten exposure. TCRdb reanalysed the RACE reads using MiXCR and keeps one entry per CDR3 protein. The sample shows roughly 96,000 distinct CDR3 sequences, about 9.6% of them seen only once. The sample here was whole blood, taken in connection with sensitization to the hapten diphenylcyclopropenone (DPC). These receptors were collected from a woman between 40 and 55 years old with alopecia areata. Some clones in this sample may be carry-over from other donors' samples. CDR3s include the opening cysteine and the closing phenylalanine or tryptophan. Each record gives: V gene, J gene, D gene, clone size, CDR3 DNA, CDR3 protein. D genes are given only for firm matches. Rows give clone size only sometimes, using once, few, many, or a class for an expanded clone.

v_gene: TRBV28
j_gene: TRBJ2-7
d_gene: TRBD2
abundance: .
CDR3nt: TGTGCCAGCAGCATGGGCGGGAGTGCCTACGAGCAGTACTTC
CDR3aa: CASSMGGSAYEQYF

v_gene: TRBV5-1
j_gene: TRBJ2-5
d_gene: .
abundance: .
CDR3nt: TGCGCCTCCGTCCCGACGATATGGGGCCAGTACTTC
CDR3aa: CASVPTIWGQYF

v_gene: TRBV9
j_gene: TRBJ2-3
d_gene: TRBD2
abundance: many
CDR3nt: TGTGCCAGCAGCGTAACTAGCGTCCCAGATACGCAGTATTTT
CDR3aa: CASSVTSVPDTQYF

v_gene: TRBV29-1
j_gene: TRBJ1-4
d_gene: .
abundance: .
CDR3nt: TGCAGCGTTCAAACTAATGAAAAACTGTTTTTT
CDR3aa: CSVQTNEKLFF

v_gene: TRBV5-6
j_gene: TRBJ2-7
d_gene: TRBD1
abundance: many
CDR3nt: TGTGCCAGCAGCCCTCCACGGACAGGGGGTTACGAGCAGTACTTC
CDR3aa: CASSPPRTGGYEQYF

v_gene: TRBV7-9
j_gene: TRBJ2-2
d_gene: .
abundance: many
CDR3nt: TGTGCCAGCAGCTTAAGGCAGCCGAACACCGGGGAGCTGTTTTTT
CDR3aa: CASSLRQPNTGELFF

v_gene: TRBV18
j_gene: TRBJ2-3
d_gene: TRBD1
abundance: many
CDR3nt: TGTGCCAGCTCACAAGGGACAGCCTATTACACAGATACGCAGTATTTT
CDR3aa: CASSQGTAYYTDTQYF

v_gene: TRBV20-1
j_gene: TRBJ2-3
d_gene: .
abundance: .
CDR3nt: TGCAGTGCTAGTGCGGCAGCTAGCACAGATACGCAGTATTTT
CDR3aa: CSASAAASTDTQYF

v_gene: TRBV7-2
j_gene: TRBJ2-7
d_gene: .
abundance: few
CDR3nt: TGTGCCAGCAGCTCCACCCATTCAGGTGCCGAGCAGTACTTC
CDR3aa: CASSSTHSGAEQYF

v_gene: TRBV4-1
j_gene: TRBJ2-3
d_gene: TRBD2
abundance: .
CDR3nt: TGCGCCAGCAGCCCCGAACTAGCGCGATCTAGCACAGATACGCAGTATTTT
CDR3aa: CASSPELARSSTDTQYF

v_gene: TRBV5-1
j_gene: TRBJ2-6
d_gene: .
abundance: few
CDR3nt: TGCGCCAGCGGCGAGGGGCCGGGGGCCAACGTCCTGACTTTC
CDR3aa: CASGEGPGANVLTF

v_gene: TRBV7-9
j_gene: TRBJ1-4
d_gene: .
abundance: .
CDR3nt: TGTGCCAGCAGCCCCGGCGGGAGGATGTTTTTT
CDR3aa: CASSPGGRMFF